These T cell receptor beta chains were read from a single sample in a study of blood T cells in healthy people across ages. One entry per CDR3 protein results from TCRdb running MiXCR on the 5' RACE reads. Among over 700,000 distinct CDR3 sequences listed, around 25% were seen once. This sample also appeared in a second study, on T cells of mothers and their children.

The sequenced sample was blood. The origin of the receptors is a boy younger than 18 in good health. The CDR3 runs from the conserved cysteine through the conserved F or W. D genes are given only for firm matches. Part of the rows lack a size; the others show once, few, many or a class for expanded clones.

V gene,clone size,D gene,J gene,CDR3 protein,CDR3 DNA
TRBV20-1,-,-,TRBJ2-1,CSARDRTHYNEQFF,TGCAGTGCTAGAGACAGGACTCACTACAATGAGCAGTTCTTC
TRBV7-3,many,-,TRBJ2-5,CASSLLPQETQYF,TGTGCCAGCAGCTTATTACCCCAAGAGACCCAGTACTTC
TRBV5-5,few,-,TRBJ2-3,CASSQEPIGAGRLSTDTQYF,TGTGCCAGCAGCCAGGAACCGATTGGGGCGGGGAGATTGAGCACAGATACGCAGTATTTT
TRBV18,few,-,TRBJ2-7,CASSPRELYEQYF,TGTGCCAGCTCACCCCGGGAACTTTACGAGCAGTACTTC
TRBV6-5,-,TRBD1,TRBJ2-7,CASSTDRGGYEQYF,TGTGCCAGCAGTACAGACAGGGGGGGATACGAGCAGTACTTC
TRBV20-1,few,-,TRBJ2-3,CSASSQVGTDTQYF,TGCAGTGCCAGTAGTCAGGTCGGCACAGATACGCAGTATTTT
TRBV7-3,-,-,TRBJ2-5,CASSLNGGAQETQYF,TGTGCCAGCAGCTTAAACGGGGGAGCCCAAGAGACCCAGTACTTC
TRBV6-2/TRBV6-3,once,-,TRBJ2-7,CASSYQQGSYEQYF,TGTGCCAGCAGTTACCAGCAGGGATCCTACGAGCAGTACTTC
TRBV5-1,-,-,TRBJ2-2,CASSMGHQTGELFF,TGCGCCAGCAGCATGGGACATCAAACCGGGGAGCTGTTTTTT
TRBV6-1,-,-,TRBJ2-3,CASRSLTKPVGTDTQYF,TGTGCCAGCAGATCCCTCACTAAACCCGTCGGCACAGATACGCAGTATTTT
TRBV7-9,-,TRBD2,TRBJ2-2,CASSLDRTSDYTGELFF,TGTGCCAGCAGCTTAGACCGGACTAGCGACTACACCGGGGAGCTGTTTTTT
TRBV29-1,few,-,TRBJ2-1,CSVEKDPYNEQFF,TGCAGCGTTGAAAAGGACCCCTACAATGAGCAGTTCTTC
TRBV7-9,few,TRBD2,TRBJ2-2,CASSLLAGGDTGELFF,TGTGCCAGCAGCTTACTAGCGGGAGGGGACACCGGGGAGCTGTTTTTT
TRBV6-5,-,TRBD1,TRBJ2-1,CASSTGGPYNEQFF,TGTGCCAGCAGCACAGGGGGTCCCTACAATGAGCAGTTCTTC